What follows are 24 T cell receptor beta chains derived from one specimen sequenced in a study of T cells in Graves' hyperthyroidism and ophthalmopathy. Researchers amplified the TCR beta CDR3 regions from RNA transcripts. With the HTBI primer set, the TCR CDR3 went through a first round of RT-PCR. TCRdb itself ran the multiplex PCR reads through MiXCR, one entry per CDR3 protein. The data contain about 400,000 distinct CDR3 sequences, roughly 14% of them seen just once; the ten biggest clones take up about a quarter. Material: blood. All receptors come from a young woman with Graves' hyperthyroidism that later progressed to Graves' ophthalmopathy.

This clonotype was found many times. CDR3 nucleotide sequence: TGTGCCAGCAGCTTAGAAGGGCCCGAGCAGTACTTC. Residues: CASSLEGPEQYF. The genes are TRBV13 and TRBJ2-7; D gene unclear. CDR1 and CDR2 from the germline V gene are PRHDT and FYEKMQ (reference sequence). The CDR3 loop spans 12 amino acids. V was shortened by 1 base and J by 6 bases, with 7 bases between the two germline ends.

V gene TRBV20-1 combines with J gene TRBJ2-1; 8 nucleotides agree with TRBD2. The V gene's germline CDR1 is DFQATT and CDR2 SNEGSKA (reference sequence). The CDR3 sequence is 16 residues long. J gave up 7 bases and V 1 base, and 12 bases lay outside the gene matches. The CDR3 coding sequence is TGCAGTGCTAGAGTACCTATTCCGGGACTAGAAAATGAGCAGTTCTTC. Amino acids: CSARVPIPGLENEQFF.

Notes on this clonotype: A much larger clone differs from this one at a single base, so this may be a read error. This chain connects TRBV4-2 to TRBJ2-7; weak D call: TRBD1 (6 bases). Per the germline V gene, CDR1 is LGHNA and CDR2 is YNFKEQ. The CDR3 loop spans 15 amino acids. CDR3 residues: CVSSPPQGTLYEQYF. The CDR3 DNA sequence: TGTGTCAGCAGCCCCCCCCAGGGGACGCTATACGAGCAGTACTTC.

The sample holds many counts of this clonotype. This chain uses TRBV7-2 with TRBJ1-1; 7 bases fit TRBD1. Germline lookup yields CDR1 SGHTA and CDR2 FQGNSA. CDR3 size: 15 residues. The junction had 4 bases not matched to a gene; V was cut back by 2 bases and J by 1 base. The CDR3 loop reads CASSLSGTANTEAFF. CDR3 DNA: TGTGCCAGCAGCTTATCGGGGACAGCGAACACTGAAGCTTTCTTT.

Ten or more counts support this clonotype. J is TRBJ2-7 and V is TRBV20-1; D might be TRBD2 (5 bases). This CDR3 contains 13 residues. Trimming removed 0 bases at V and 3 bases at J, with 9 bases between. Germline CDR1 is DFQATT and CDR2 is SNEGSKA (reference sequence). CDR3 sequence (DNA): TGCAGTGCTAGAGATACGGGAAGCTACGAGCAGTACTTC. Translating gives CSARDTGSYEQYF.

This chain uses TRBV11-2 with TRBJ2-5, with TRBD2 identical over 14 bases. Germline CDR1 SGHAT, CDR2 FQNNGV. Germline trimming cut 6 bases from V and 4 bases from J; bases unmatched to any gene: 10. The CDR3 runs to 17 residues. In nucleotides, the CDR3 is TGTGCCAGCAGGGAAACCGGGACTAGCGGGAGAAGAGAGACCCAGTACTTC. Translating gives CASRETGTSGRRETQYF. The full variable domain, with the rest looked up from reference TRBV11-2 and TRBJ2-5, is EAGVAQSPRYKIIEKRQSVAFWCNPISGHATLYWYQQILGQGPKLLIQFQNNGVVDDSQLPKDRFSAERLKGVDSTLKIQPAKLEDSAVYLCASRETGTSGRRETQYFGPGTRLLVL.

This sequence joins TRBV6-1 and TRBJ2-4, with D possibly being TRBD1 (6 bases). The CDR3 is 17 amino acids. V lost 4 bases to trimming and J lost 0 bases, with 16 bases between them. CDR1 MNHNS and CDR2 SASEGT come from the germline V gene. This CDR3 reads CASSAGQNHLAKNIQYF. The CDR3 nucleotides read TGTGCCAGCAGTGCCGGACAGAACCATTTAGCCAAAAACATTCAGTACTTC.

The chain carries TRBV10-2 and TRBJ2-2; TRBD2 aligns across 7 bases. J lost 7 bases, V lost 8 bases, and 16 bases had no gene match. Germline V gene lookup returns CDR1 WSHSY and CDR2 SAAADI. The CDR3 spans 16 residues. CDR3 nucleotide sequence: TGCGCCAGCCGGACGTCTCTAGCGGCAAGGATCGGGGAGCTGTTTTTT. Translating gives CASRTSLAARIGELFF.

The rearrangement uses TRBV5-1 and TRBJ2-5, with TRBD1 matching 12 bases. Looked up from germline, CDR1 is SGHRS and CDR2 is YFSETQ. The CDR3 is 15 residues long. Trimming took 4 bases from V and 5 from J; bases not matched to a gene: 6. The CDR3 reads CASSPGTGGAETQYF. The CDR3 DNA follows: TGCGCCAGCAGCCCCGGGACAGGGGGCGCGGAGACCCAGTACTTC.

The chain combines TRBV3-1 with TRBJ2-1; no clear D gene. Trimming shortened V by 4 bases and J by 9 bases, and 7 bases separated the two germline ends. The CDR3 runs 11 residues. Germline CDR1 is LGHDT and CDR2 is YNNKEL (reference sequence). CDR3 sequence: CASSRSGEQFF. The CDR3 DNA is TGTGCCAGCAGCCGAAGTGGTGAGCAGTTCTTC.

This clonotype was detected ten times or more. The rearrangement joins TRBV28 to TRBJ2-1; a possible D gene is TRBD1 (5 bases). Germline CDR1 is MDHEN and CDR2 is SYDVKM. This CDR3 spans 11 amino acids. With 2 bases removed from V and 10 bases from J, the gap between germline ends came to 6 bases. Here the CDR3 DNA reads TGTGCCAGCAGTTTAGGGGCGGAGCAGTTCTTC. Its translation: CASSLGAEQFF. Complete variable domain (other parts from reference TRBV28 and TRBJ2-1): DVKVTQSSRYLVKRTGEKVFLECVQDMDHENMFWYRQDPGLGLRLIYFSYDVKMKEKGDIPEGYSVSREKKERFSLILESASTNQTSMYLCASSLGAEQFFGPGTRLTVL.

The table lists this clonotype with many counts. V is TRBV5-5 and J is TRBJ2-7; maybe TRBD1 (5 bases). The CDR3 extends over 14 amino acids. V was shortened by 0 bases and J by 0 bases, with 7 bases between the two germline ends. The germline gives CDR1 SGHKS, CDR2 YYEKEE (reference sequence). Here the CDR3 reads CASSLGQRSYEQYF. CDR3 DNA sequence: TGTGCCAGCAGCTTGGGACAGCGCTCCTACGAGCAGTACTTC. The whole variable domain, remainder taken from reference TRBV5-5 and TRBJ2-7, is DAGVTQSPTHLIKTRGQQVTLRCSPISGHKSVSWYQQVLGQGPQFIFQYYEKEERGRGNFPDRFSARQFPNYSSELNVNALLLGDSALYLCASSLGQRSYEQYFGPGTRLTVT.

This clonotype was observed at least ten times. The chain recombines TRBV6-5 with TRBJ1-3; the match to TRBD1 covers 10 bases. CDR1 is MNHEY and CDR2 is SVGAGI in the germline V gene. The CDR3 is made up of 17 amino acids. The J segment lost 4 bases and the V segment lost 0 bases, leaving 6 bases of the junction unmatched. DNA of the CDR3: TGTGCCAGCAGTTACTCGAGCGGGACAGGGGTCGGAAACACCATATATTTT. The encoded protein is CASSYSSGTGVGNTIYF.

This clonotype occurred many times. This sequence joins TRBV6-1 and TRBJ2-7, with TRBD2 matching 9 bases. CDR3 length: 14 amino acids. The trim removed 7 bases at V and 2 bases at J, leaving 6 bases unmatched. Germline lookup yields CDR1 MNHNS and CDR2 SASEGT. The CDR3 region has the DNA TGTGCCAGCACCCTAGCTAGCGGGACCTACGAGCAGTACTTC. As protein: CASTLASGTYEQYF.

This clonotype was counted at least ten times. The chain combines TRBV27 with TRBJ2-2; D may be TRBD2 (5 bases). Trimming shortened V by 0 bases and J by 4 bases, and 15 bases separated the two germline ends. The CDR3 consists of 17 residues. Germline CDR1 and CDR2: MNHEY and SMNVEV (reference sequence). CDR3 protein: CASSLSLGWETTGELFF. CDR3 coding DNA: TGTGCCAGCAGTTTATCGCTGGGGTGGGAGACCACCGGGGAGCTGTTTTTT.

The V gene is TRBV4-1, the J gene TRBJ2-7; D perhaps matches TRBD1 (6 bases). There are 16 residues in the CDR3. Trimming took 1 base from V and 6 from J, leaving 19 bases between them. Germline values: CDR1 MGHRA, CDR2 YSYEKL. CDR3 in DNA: TGCGCCAGCAGCCAAGTAGAAGGGGGAAAAACCTCCGAGCAGTACTTC. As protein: CASSQVEGGKTSEQYF.

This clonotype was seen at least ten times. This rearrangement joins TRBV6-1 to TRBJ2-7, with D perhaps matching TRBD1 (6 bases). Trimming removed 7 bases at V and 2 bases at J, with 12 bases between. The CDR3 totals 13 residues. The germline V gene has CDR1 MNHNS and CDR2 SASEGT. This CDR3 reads CASNRDKTYEQYF. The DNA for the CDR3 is TGTGCCAGCAACCGGGACAAAACCTACGAGCAGTACTTC.

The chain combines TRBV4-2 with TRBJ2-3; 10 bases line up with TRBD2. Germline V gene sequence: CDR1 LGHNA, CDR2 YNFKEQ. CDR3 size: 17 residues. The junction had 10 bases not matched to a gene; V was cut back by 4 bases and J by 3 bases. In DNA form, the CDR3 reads TGTGCCAGCAGCCCCCAGGCACTAGCGGGAATAACAGATACGCAGTATTTT. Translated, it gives CASSPQALAGITDTQYF.

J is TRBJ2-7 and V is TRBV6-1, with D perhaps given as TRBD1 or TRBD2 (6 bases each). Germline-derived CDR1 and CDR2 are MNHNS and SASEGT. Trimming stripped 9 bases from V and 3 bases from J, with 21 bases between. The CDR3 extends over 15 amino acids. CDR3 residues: CASTRGGQGFYEQYF. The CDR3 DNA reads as TGTGCCAGTACAAGAGGGGGGCAGGGGTTCTACGAGCAGTACTTC.

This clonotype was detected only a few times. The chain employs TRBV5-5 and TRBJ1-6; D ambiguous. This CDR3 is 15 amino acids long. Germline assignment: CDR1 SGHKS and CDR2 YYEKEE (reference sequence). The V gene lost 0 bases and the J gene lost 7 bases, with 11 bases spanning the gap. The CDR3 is CASSLGVGRNSPLHF. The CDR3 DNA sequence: TGTGCCAGCAGCTTGGGTGTGGGTAGAAATTCACCCCTCCACTTT.

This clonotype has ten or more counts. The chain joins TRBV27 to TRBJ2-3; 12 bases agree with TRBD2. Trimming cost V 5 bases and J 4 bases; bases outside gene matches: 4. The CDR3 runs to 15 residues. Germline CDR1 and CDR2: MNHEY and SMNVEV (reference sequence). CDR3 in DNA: TGTGCCAGCAGTGCTCTAGCGGGAGGGCCAGATACGCAGTATTTT. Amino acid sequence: CASSALAGGPDTQYF.

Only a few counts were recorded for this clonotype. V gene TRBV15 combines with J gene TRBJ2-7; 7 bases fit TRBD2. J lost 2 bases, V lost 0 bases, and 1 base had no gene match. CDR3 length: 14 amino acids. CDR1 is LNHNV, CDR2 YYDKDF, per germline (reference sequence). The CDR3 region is CATSREGGTYEQYF. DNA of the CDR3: TGTGCCACCAGCAGAGAGGGGGGGACCTACGAGCAGTACTTC. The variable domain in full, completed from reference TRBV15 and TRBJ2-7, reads DAMVIQNPRYQVTQFGKPVTLSCSQTLNHNVMYWYQQKSSQAPKLLFHYYDKDFNNEADTPDNFQSRRPNTSFCFLDIRSPGLGDTAMYLCATSREGGTYEQYFGPGTRLTVT.

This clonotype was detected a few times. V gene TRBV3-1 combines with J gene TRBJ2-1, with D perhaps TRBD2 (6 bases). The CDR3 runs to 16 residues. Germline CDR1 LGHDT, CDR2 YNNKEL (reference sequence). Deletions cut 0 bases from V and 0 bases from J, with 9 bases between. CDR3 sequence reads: CASSQDVGLSYNEQFF. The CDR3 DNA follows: TGTGCCAGCAGCCAAGATGTGGGACTCTCCTACAATGAGCAGTTCTTC.

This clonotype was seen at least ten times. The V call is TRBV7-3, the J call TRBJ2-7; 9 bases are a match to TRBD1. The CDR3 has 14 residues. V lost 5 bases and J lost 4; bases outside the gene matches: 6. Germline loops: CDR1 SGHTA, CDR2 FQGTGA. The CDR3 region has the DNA TGTGCCAGCAGCATACAGGGGGCTGGTTACGAGCAGTACTTC. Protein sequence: CASSIQGAGYEQYF. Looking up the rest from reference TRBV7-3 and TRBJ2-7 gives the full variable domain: GAGVSQTPSNKVTEKGKYVELRCDPISGHTALYWYRQSLGQGPEFLIYFQGTGAADDSGLPNDRFFAVRPEGSVSTLKIQRTERGDSAVYLCASSIQGAGYEQYFGPGTRLTVT.